This passage covers 20 T cell receptor beta chains from one sample sequenced in a study of PD-L1 blockade in urothelial cancer. Profiled with immunoSEQ multiplex PCR; TCRdb holds only in-frame clones, not every one. The data contain about 100,000 clones, 90% to 95% of them seen just once; the ten biggest clones take up around 0.92%. The source material was PBMCs, sampled around atezolizumab (anti-PD-L1) treatment. These receptors all come from a woman of 80 years or more with urothelial cancer.

The V gene is TRBV19, the J gene TRBJ2-7; TRBD2 matches at 8 bases. With V trimmed by 2 bases and J by 3 bases, 6 bases remained unmatched. Per the germline V gene, CDR1 is LNHDA and CDR2 is SQIVND (reference sequence). CDR3 size: 15 residues. Written as DNA, the CDR3 is TGTGCCAGTAGTATATACGGGAGGGCCGTCTACGAGCAGTACTTC. It specifies CASSIYGRAVYEQYF.

CDR3 region: CAWDTGTRNEKLFF. The CDR3 DNA is TGTGCCTGGGACACCGGGACACGAAATGAAAAACTGTTTTTT. This sequence joins TRBV30 and TRBJ1-4; TRBD1 might be the D (6 bases). CDR3 length equals 14 residues. Per the germline V gene, CDR1 is GTSNPN and CDR2 is SVGIG (reference sequence). With 5 bases removed from V and 5 bases from J, the gap between germline ends came to 15 bases.

The count of this clone is one. The chain combines TRBV14 with TRBJ2-7; D unresolved. The CDR3 loop spans 13 amino acids. Deletions cut 3 bases from V and 6 bases from J, with 12 bases between. CDR1 and CDR2 from the germline V gene are SGHDN and FVKESK. The CDR3 DNA follows: TGTGCCAGCAGCCAGGATTTACGGAGCGAGCAGTACTTC. It encodes CASSQDLRSEQYF.

For this clone: At the DNA level, this CDR3 is encoded by other sequences in the same sample as well. This rearrangement joins TRBV5-1 to TRBJ1-1; D is unresolved. The V gene's germline CDR1 is SGHRS and CDR2 YFSETQ. The CDR3 spans 14 residues. Trimming left V 1 base short and J 1 base short, with 8 bases between. CDR3 sequence: CASSLTGGNTEAFF. In DNA form, the CDR3 reads TGCGCCAGCAGCTTGACGGGTGGGAACACTGAAGCTTTCTTT.

This chain connects TRBV5-1 to TRBJ2-3, with TRBD2 as a possible D gene (7 bases). Germline V gives CDR1 SGHRS, CDR2 YFSETQ. V was shortened by 0 bases and J by 4 bases, with 15 bases between the two germline ends. This CDR3 comprises 16 residues. The CDR3 reads CASSLVPRGGSDTQYF. CDR3 DNA: TGCGCCAGCAGCTTGGTCCCCAGGGGAGGGTCAGATACGCAGTATTTT.

J is TRBJ1-1 and V is TRBV27, with a tentative D call TRBD1 (5 bases). Deletions cut 5 bases from V and 4 bases from J, with 20 bases between. The germline V gene has CDR1 MNHEY and CDR2 SMNVEV (reference sequence). The CDR3 covers 16 residues. The CDR3 nucleotides are TGTGCCAGCAGTCCCTTTACGGGTGCAAGGGGCACTGAAGCTTTCTTT. This codes for CASSPFTGARGTEAFF.

The V call is TRBV4-2, the J call TRBJ2-6; the D is unclear. CDR3 size: 19 residues. V was clipped by 0 bases and J by 0 bases, with 15 bases between them. CDR1 and CDR2 from the germline V gene are LGHNA and YNFKEQ. CDR3 sequence reads: CASSQDASLGVSGANVLTF. In DNA form, the CDR3 reads TGTGCCAGCAGCCAAGACGCCTCACTCGGAGTCTCTGGGGCCAACGTCCTGACTTTC.

The CDR3 region has the DNA TGCAGCGTTGTTGTGGGACTAGCGGGAACCGGGGAGCTGTTTTTT. Translation: CSVVVGLAGTGELFF. V is TRBV29-1 and J is TRBJ2-2; 13 bases agree with TRBD2. Germline V gene data show CDR1 as SQVTM and CDR2 as ANQGSEA. After removal of 4 bases from V and 5 bases from J, the junction contained 4 bases not matched to a gene. The CDR3 has 15 amino acids.

The chain recombines TRBV4-1 with TRBJ2-3, with TRBD2 identical over 12 bases. Germline-derived CDR1 and CDR2 are MGHRA and YSYEKL. V gave up 3 bases and J gave up 0 bases; unmatched junction bases: 4. This CDR3 comprises 17 residues. The CDR3 sequence: CASSHTSGGTSTDTQYF. For the CDR3, the DNA is TGCGCCAGCAGCCATACTAGCGGGGGGACTAGCACAGATACGCAGTATTTT.

Of note for this clone: The sample contains more than one DNA sequence encoding this CDR3. The V gene is TRBV5-1, the J gene TRBJ2-1; 8 nucleotides align to TRBD2. The CDR3 is 14 residues long. The V and J ends lost 2 bases and 2 bases, in that order; junction bases with no gene match: 0. Germline V gene sequence: CDR1 SGHRS, CDR2 YFSETQ. Here the CDR3 reads CASSFSGAYNEQFF. CDR3 bases: TGCGCCAGCAGCTTTAGCGGGGCCTACAATGAGCAGTTCTTC.

V gene TRBV19 combines with J gene TRBJ2-5, with TRBD1 matching 7 bases. The CDR3 loop spans 15 amino acids. Germline V gene lookup returns CDR1 LNHDA and CDR2 SQIVND (reference sequence). J lost 7 bases, V lost 7 bases, and 15 bases had no gene match. The CDR3 DNA sequence: TGTGCCAGTACCCCGACAGGGCGCCCTCCCGGGACCCAGTACTTC. This codes for CASTPTGRPPGTQYF.

The chain combines TRBV27 with TRBJ2-3, with D maybe TRBD1 (5 bases). V gave up 3 bases and J gave up 0 bases, with 7 bases separating them. From germline, CDR1 is MNHEY and CDR2 SMNVEV (reference sequence). The CDR3 runs 14 residues. The CDR3 sequence: CASSFRGSTDTQYF. CDR3 sequence (DNA): TGTGCCAGCAGTTTTAGGGGTAGCACAGATACGCAGTATTTT.

The rearrangement links TRBV27 to TRBJ1-2; 7 nucleotides align to TRBD1. Germline CDR1 MNHEY, CDR2 SMNVEV (reference sequence). The CDR3 is made up of 15 amino acids. J lost 3 bases, V lost 4 bases, and 8 bases had no gene match. The CDR3 spells CASSSYSGTDYGYTF. CDR3 DNA: TGTGCCAGCAGTTCCTACTCCGGGACAGACTATGGCTACACCTTC.

This chain joins TRBV5-6 and TRBJ2-4, with TRBD1 identical over 8 bases. The CDR3 runs to 16 residues. The V gene end was trimmed by 4 bases and the J gene end by 2 bases; junction bases not matched to a gene: 8. CDR1 is SGHDT, CDR2 YYEEEE, per germline. The CDR3 protein is CASSQDRGYSKNIQYF. DNA for the CDR3: TGTGCCAGCAGCCAAGACAGGGGTTATTCCAAAAACATTCAGTACTTC.

This clone has only one observation. The J gene is TRBJ2-7, the V gene TRBV19; possibly TRBD1 for D (5 bases). Trimming left V 6 bases short and J 0 bases short, with 15 bases between. This CDR3 is 15 amino acids long. CDR1 and CDR2 from the germline V gene are LNHDA and SQIVND (reference sequence). The CDR3 protein is CASSNQDTLSYEQYF. CDR3 nucleotide sequence: TGTGCCAGTAGCAACCAGGACACCCTCTCCTACGAGCAGTACTTC.

The chain joins TRBV7-2 to TRBJ2-3; 11 nucleotides line up with TRBD2. Trimming at V came to 5 bases and at J to 5 bases, leaving 6 bases not matched to a gene. The CDR3 consists of 15 residues. Germline-derived CDR1 and CDR2 are SGHTA and FQGNSA. The chain's CDR3 is CASSLPTSGKDTQYF. The DNA for the CDR3 is TGTGCCAGCAGCCTACCGACTAGCGGGAAAGATACGCAGTATTTT.

The rearrangement joins TRBV27 to TRBJ2-7, with 8 bases identical to TRBD1. Trimming took 5 bases from V and 3 from J; bases not matched to a gene: 9. The CDR3 covers 15 residues. From germline, CDR1 is MNHEY and CDR2 SMNVEV (reference sequence). The DNA for the CDR3 is TGTGCCAGCAGTCCCGGGACAGGACCCATCTACGAGCAGTACTTC. Amino acids: CASSPGTGPIYEQYF.

V gene TRBV5-1 combines with J gene TRBJ2-1; a weak D match, TRBD2 (5 bases). Trimming took 2 bases from V and 9 from J, leaving 9 bases between them. The CDR3 has 12 residues. CDR1 SGHRS and CDR2 YFSETQ come from the germline V gene. In nucleotides, the CDR3 is TGCGCCAGCAGCTTTGCGGGCTCTGAGCAGTTCTTC. It translates to CASSFAGSEQFF. The variable domain in full, completed from reference TRBV5-1 and TRBJ2-1, reads KAGVTQTPRYLIKTRGQQVTLSCSPISGHRSVSWYQQTPGQGLQFLFEYFSETQRNKGNFPGRFSGRQFSNSRSEMNVSTLELGDSALYLCASSFAGSEQFFGPGTRLTVL.

The CDR3 loop reads CASSKQGYDFLNTEAFF. The CDR3 nucleotides are TGTGCCAGCAGCAAACAGGGCTACGATTTCCTGAACACTGAAGCTTTCTTT. J is TRBJ1-1 and V is TRBV13; possible D gene TRBD1, 6 bases. Germline CDR1 is PRHDT and CDR2 is FYEKMQ (reference sequence). Trimming took 5 bases from V and 0 from J, leaving 19 bases between them. This CDR3 region has 17 residues. The variable domain in full, completed from reference TRBV13 and TRBJ1-1, reads AAGVIQSPRHLIKEKRETATLKCYPIPRHDTVYWYQQGPGQDPQFLISFYEKMQSDKGSIPDRFSAQQFSDYHSELNMSSLELGDSALYFCASSKQGYDFLNTEAFFGQGTRLTVV.

This chain joins TRBV30 and TRBJ2-5; the D is unclear. The CDR3 spans 12 residues. Germline V gene lookup returns CDR1 GTSNPN and CDR2 SVGIG (reference sequence). The V end was cut by 4 bases, the J end by 1 base, with 7 bases between. The CDR3 nucleotides read TGTGCCTGGACTAGTACCCAAGAGACCCAGTACTTC. Its protein is CAWTSTQETQYF.